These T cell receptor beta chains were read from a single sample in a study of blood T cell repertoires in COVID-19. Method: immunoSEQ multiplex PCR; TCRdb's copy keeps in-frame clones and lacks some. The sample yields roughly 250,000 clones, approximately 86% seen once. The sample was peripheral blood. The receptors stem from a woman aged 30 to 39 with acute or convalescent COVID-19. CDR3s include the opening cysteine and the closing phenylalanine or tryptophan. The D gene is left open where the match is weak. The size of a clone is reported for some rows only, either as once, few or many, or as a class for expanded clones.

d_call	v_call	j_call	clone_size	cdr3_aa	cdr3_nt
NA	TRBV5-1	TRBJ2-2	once	CASRREAVNTGELFF	TGCGCCAGCAGGAGGGAGGCAGTGAACACCGGGGAGCTGTTTTTT
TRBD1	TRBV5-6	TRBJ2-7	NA	CASSLGTGLPAYEQYF	TGTGCCAGCAGCTTGGGGACAGGGTTACCCGCCTACGAGCAGTACTTC
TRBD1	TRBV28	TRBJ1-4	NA	CASSSQGVREKLFF	TGTGCCAGCAGTTCACAGGGGGTGCGTGAAAAACTGTTTTTT
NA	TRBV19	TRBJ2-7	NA	CASSISRGYEQYF	TGTGCCAGTAGTATTTCCAGGGGCTACGAGCAGTACTTC
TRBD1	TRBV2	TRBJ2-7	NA	CASSFRGSYEQYF	TGTGCCAGCAGTTTCAGGGGGTCCTACGAGCAGTACTTC
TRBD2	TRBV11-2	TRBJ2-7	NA	CASSFSGSLYEQYF	TGTGCCAGCAGCTTTAGCGGGAGCCTCTACGAGCAGTACTTC
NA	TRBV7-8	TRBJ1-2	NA	CASSRKSRGQPGDDYTF	TGTGCCAGCAGCCGGAAATCCCGGGGCCAGCCGGGAGATGACTACACCTTC
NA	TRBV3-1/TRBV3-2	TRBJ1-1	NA	CASSQDDRRGSEAFF	TGTGCCAGCAGCCAAGATGATAGGAGAGGTTCTGAAGCTTTCTTT
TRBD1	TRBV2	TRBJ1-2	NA	CASSPDRGYGGYTF	TGTGCCAGCAGTCCGGACAGGGGGTATGGTGGCTACACCTTC
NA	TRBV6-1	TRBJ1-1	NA	CASSESGRGKAFF	TGTGCCAGCAGTGAATCGGGCAGGGGAAAGGCTTTCTTT
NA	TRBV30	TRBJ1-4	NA	CASTGTTNEKLFF	TGTGCCTCTACAGGGACAACTAATGAAAAACTGTTTTTT
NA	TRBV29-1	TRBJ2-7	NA	CSVVEAGATFNYEQYF	TGCAGCGTTGTAGAGGCCGGAGCCACTTTTAACTACGAGCAGTACTTC
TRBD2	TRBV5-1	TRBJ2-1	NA	CASTGGTGGEQFF	TGCGCCAGCACCGGGGGAACGGGAGGGGAGCAGTTCTTC
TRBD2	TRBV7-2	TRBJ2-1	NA	CASSLLAGPYNEQFF	TGTGCCAGCAGCCTCCTAGCGGGGCCTTACAATGAGCAGTTCTTC
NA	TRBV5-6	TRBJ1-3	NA	CASRAGGNTIYF	TGTGCCAGCAGGGCGGGTGGAAACACCATATATTTT
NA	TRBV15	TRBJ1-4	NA	CATEYAGAIATNEKLFF	TGTGCCACCGAGTACGCAGGGGCGATAGCAACTAATGAAAAACTGTTTTTT
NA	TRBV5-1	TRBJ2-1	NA	CASSLASAPYNEQFF	TGCGCCAGCAGCTTGGCTAGCGCCCCCTACAATGAGCAGTTCTTC
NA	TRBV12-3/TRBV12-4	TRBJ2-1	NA	CASSSQGWNEQFF	TGTGCCAGCAGTTCCCAGGGTTGGAATGAGCAGTTCTTC